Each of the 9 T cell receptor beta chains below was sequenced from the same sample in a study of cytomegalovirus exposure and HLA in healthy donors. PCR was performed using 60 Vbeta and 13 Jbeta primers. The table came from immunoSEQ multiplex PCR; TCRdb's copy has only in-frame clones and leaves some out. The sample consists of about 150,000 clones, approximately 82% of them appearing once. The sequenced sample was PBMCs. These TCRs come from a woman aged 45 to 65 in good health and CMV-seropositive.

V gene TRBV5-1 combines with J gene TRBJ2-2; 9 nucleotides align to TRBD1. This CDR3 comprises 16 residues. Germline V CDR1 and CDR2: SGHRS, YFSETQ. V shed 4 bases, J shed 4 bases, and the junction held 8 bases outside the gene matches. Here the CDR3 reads CASSPAPGQGTGELFF. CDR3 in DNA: TGCGCCAGCAGCCCAGCCCCGGGACAGGGCACCGGGGAGCTGTTTTTT.

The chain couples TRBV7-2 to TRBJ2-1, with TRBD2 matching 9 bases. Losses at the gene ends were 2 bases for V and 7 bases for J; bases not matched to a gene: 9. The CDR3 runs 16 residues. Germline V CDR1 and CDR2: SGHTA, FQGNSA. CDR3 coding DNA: TGTGCCAGCAGCTTATCGGCGGGGGGGCTCAAAAATGAGCAGTTCTTC. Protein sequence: CASSLSAGGLKNEQFF.

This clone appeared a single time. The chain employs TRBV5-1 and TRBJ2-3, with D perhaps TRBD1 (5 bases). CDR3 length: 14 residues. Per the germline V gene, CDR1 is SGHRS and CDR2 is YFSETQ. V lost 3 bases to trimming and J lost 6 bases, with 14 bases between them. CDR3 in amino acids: CASSSTGPTDTQYF. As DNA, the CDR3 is TGCGCCAGCAGCTCAACAGGTCCCACGGATACGCAGTATTTT.

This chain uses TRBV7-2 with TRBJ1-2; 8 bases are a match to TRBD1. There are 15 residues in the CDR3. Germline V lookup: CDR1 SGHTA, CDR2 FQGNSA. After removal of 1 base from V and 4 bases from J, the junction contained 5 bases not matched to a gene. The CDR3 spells CASSLEQGVIYGYTF. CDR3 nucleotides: TGTGCCAGCAGCTTAGAACAGGGGGTAATCTATGGCTACACCTTC.

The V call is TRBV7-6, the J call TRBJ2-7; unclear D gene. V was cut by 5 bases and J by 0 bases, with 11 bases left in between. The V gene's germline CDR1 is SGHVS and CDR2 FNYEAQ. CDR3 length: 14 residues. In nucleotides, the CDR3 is TGTGCCAGCAGCCCCCTATTGAGCTCCTACGAGCAGTACTTC. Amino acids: CASSPLLSSYEQYF.

CDR3 amino acids: CASSRGGARSEQFF. CDR3 nucleotides: TGCGCCAGCAGTAGGGGGGGGGCACGCAGTGAGCAGTTCTTC. The chain has TRBV5-1 and TRBJ2-1; D perhaps matches TRBD2 (7 bases). The germline V gene has CDR1 SGHRS and CDR2 YFSETQ. Trimming took off 5 bases at V and 9 bases at J, with 18 bases between the two ends. This CDR3 spans 14 amino acids.

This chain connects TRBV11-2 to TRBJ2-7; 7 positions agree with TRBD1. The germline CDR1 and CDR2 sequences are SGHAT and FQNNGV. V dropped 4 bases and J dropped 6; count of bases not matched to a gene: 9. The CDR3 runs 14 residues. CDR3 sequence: CASSSSDRISEQYF. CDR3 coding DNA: TGTGCCAGCAGCTCCTCGGACAGGATTAGCGAGCAGTACTTC.

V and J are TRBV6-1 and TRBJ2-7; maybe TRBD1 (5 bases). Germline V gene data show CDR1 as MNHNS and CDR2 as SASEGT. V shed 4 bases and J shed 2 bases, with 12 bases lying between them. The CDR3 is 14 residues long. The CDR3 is CASSGQGGPYEQYF. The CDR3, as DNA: TGTGCCAGCAGTGGGCAGGGTGGGCCCTACGAGCAGTACTTC.

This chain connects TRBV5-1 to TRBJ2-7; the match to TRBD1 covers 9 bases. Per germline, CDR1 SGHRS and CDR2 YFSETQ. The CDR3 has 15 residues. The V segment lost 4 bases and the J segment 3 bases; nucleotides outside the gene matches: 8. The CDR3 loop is CASSMWDREIYEQYF. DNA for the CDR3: TGCGCCAGCAGCATGTGGGACAGGGAAATCTACGAGCAGTACTTC.